This TCR beta chain is drawn from a study of T-cell reconstitution after alpha-beta-depleted transplantation in children. Preparation of the TCRbeta library used unique molecular identifiers. TCRdb itself ran the PCR reads through MiXCR, one entry per CDR3 protein. The data show 450,000 to 600,000 distinct CDR3 sequences, 18% seen once. The source is a human donor who donated a stem cell graft to a child with acute lymphoblastic leukemia. Sequencing was performed on PBMCs from the stem cell graft donor, taken from the stem cell graft.

The chain's CDR3 is CASSPGDGYNEQFF. In DNA, the CDR3 is TGCGCCAGCAGTCCAGGGGACGGTTACAATGAGCAGTTCTTC. This rearrangement joins TRBV4-1 to TRBJ2-1; maybe TRBD1 (6 bases). Trimming stripped 6 bases from V and 4 bases from J, with 13 bases between. This CDR3 has 14 amino acids. Germline lookup yields CDR1 MGHRA and CDR2 YSYEKL.